The 17 T cell receptor beta chains listed next were all sequenced from one sample in a study of blood T cell dynamics during melanoma immunotherapy. Time point indicated: pre-treatment baseline. Assay: immunoSEQ multiplex PCR; the TCRdb copy retains only in-frame clones and omits some. The data contain approximately 4,800 clones, approximately 86% of them singletons. The sample here was blood, taken from a patient treated with checkpoint blockade. The receptors derive from a human donor with melanoma.

The chain uses TRBV9 and TRBJ2-3; D is tentatively TRBD1 or TRBD2 (5 bases each). The CDR3 is made up of 12 amino acids. V was trimmed by 0 bases and J by 13 bases, leaving 12 bases between them. Germline-derived CDR1 and CDR2 are SGDLS and YYNGEE. The CDR3 region has the DNA TGTGCCAGCAGCGTAGTGACGGGGCGGAAGTATTTT. As protein: CASSVVTGRKYF.

This sequence joins TRBV10-3 and TRBJ2-5, with 8 nucleotides matching TRBD1. The last part of the DNA fits TRBJ2-7 better; the J call may be wrong. Germline values: CDR1 ENHRY, CDR2 SYGVKD. The CDR3 is 14 residues long. The DNA for the CDR3 is TGTGCCATAGGGGTAGGGCAGGGGGCTTACGAGCAGTACTTC. It is translated as CAIGVGQGAYEQYF.

This clone came up a few times. The rearrangement links TRBV28 to TRBJ1-1; D is ambiguous. Trimming left V 7 bases short and J 6 bases short, with 21 bases between. The V gene's germline CDR1 is MDHEN and CDR2 SYDVKM. This CDR3 comprises 15 residues. The CDR3 sequence is CASTTPSTIVPEAFF. The CDR3 DNA sequence: TGTGCCAGCACCACACCGTCGACAATAGTCCCTGAAGCTTTCTTT.

The sample holds a few counts of this clone. The chain joins TRBV7-3 to TRBJ2-5, with D perhaps matching TRBD2 (7 bases). Trimming pared 5 bases from V and 4 bases from J, leaving 14 bases between. CDR1 is SGHTA and CDR2 is FQGTGA in the germline V gene. The length of the CDR3 is 14 residues. The CDR3 region is CASSQGGAGETQYF. CDR3 DNA: TGTGCCAGCAGCCAAGGGGGGGCTGGAGAGACCCAGTACTTC.

The rearrangement joins TRBV7-2 to TRBJ2-1; 13 bases match TRBD2. J gave up 12 bases and V 4 bases, and 9 bases lay outside the gene matches. From germline, CDR1 is SGHTA and CDR2 FQGNSA. This CDR3 is 15 amino acids long. The CDR3 loop is CASSSTGTSGTGQFF. The CDR3 DNA reads as TGTGCCAGCAGCTCAACCGGGACTAGCGGGACGGGGCAGTTCTTC.

About this clone itself: One junction end disagrees with the germline gene, perhaps due to a read error. CDR3 loop: CASTTGTSGPDGLF. CDR3 in DNA: TGTGCCAGCACCACAGGGACTAGCGGACCCGACGGGCTCTTC. The J gene is TRBJ2-1, the V gene TRBV28, with 11 bases lining up with TRBD2. Germline CDR1 and CDR2: MDHEN and SYDVKM. This CDR3 contains 14 residues. The full variable domain, with the rest looked up from reference TRBV28 and TRBJ2-1, is DVKVTQSSRYLVKRTGEKVFLECVQDMDHENMFWYRQDPGLGLRLIYFSYDVKMKEKGDIPEGYSVSREKKERFSLILESASTNQTSMYLCASTTGTSGPDGLFGPGTRLTVL.

This rearrangement joins TRBV5-1 to TRBJ2-7, with 8 positions matching TRBD1. With V trimmed by 1 base and J by 0 bases, 6 bases remained unmatched. The V gene's germline CDR1 is SGHRS and CDR2 YFSETQ. The CDR3 sequence is 16 residues long. The DNA of the CDR3 is TGCGCCAGCAGCTTGCTATGGACAGGGAGCTCCTACGAGCAGTACTTC. It codes for CASSLLWTGSSYEQYF.

The chain has TRBV9 and TRBJ2-7, with D perhaps TRBD1 (6 bases). CDR1 is SGDLS, CDR2 YYNGEE, per germline. Trimming stripped 4 bases from V and 7 bases from J, with 15 bases between. The CDR3 spans 13 residues. In DNA, the CDR3 is TGTGCCAGCAGCTCACGACAGGCGCAAGAGCAGTACTTC. Amino acids: CASSSRQAQEQYF.

This chain uses TRBV6-5 with TRBJ1-5; D remains ambiguous. V was trimmed by 6 bases and J by 3 bases, leaving 6 bases between them. Germline CDR1 and CDR2: MNHEY and SVGAGI. The CDR3 consists of 12 residues. The chain's CDR3 is CASRGSNQPQHF. The CDR3 coding sequence is TGTGCCAGCAGGGGTTCCAATCAGCCCCAGCATTTT.

The rearrangement uses TRBV19 and TRBJ2-7; D possibly corresponds to TRBD2 (6 bases). Trimming stripped 4 bases from V and 0 bases from J, with 7 bases between. Per germline, CDR1 LNHDA and CDR2 SQIVND (reference sequence). CDR3 length: 13 residues. CDR3 bases: TGTGCCAGTAGTAAGGAGGGCTCCTACGAGCAGTACTTC. Encoded protein: CASSKEGSYEQYF.

This clone appeared a single time. This chain uses TRBV5-1 with TRBJ2-5; TRBD1 or TRBD2 may be the D gene (5 bases each). From germline, CDR1 is SGHRS and CDR2 YFSETQ. V lost 2 bases to trimming and J lost 2 bases, with 10 bases between them. The CDR3 has 14 residues. Here the CDR3 reads CASSLLGRQETQYF. The CDR3 nucleotides read TGCGCCAGCAGCTTACTGGGACGTCAAGAGACCCAGTACTTC.

The V and J genes are TRBV28 and TRBJ2-7, with TRBD2 as a possible D gene (6 bases). The V gene's germline CDR1 is MDHEN and CDR2 SYDVKM. V was cut by 3 bases and J by 3 bases, with 15 bases left in between. This CDR3 comprises 15 residues. CDR3 sequence: CASSFLGEVNYEQYF. For the CDR3, the DNA is TGTGCCAGCAGTTTTCTGGGGGAGGTAAACTACGAGCAGTACTTC.

J is TRBJ1-2 and V is TRBV11-3; D unresolved. V was shortened by 3 bases and J by 7 bases, with 15 bases between the two germline ends. This CDR3 has 14 amino acids. Germline loops: CDR1 SGHNT, CDR2 YENEEA. The DNA for the CDR3 is TGTGCCAGCAGCTTCGTATCGGGCAGCTCTGGCTACACCTTC. As protein: CASSFVSGSSGYTF.

The J gene is TRBJ2-3, the V gene TRBV2; maybe TRBD2 (6 bases). The V end was cut by 2 bases, the J end by 0 bases, with 9 bases between. Germline V lookup: CDR1 SNHLY, CDR2 FYNNEI. The CDR3 length is 15 residues. DNA for the CDR3: TGTGCCAGCAGTGAATTGGAGGGGAGCACAGATACGCAGTATTTT. Translating it yields CASSELEGSTDTQYF.

The CDR3 here is CASSPVLADTQYF. CDR3 bases: TGCGCCAGCAGCCCGGTGCTCGCAGATACGCAGTATTTT. The V and J genes are TRBV5-1 and TRBJ2-3; no clear D. The CDR3 covers 13 residues. Trimming took off 4 bases at V and 4 bases at J, with 10 bases between the two ends. Germline values: CDR1 SGHRS, CDR2 YFSETQ. Full variable domain (outside the CDR3, taken from reference TRBV5-1 and TRBJ2-3): KAGVTQTPRYLIKTRGQQVTLSCSPISGHRSVSWYQQTPGQGLQFLFEYFSETQRNKGNFPGRFSGRQFSNSRSEMNVSTLELGDSALYLCASSPVLADTQYFGPGTRLTVL.

The chain employs TRBV11-3 and TRBJ2-1, with a tentative D call TRBD1 (6 bases). Trimming pared 5 bases from V and 8 bases from J, leaving 10 bases between. The germline V gene has CDR1 SGHNT and CDR2 YENEEA. This CDR3 has 12 residues. Here the CDR3 reads CASSPGGYEQFF. CDR3 in DNA: TGTGCCAGCAGCCCTGGGGGCTATGAGCAGTTCTTC.

This chain joins TRBV7-2 and TRBJ1-3, with a tentative D call TRBD1 (5 bases). Germline CDR1 and CDR2: SGHTA and FQGNSA. The CDR3 has 14 residues. Trimming cost V 2 bases and J 10 bases, with 15 bases left between them. CDR3 amino acids: CASSLNAFPGTIYF. DNA of the CDR3: TGTGCCAGCAGCTTAAATGCTTTTCCAGGGACCATATATTTT.